The 10 T cell receptor beta chains reported below all come from one sample, sequenced in a study of blood T cell repertoires in COVID-19. TCRdb's copy holds only in-frame clones and misses some; the assay was immunoSEQ multiplex PCR. This sample has 85,000 to 130,000 clones, with 85% to 90% found just once. Material for sequencing was peripheral blood. The origin of the receptors is a human donor in a cohort sampled during active COVID-19.

The chain employs TRBV23-1 and TRBJ2-3; D gene ambiguous. TRBV23-1 is an open reading frame whose function is uncertain. V was clipped by 1 base and J by 1 base, with 9 bases between them. The CDR3 consists of 15 residues. CDR3 in amino acids: CASSQCSRCTDTQYF. The CDR3 region has the DNA TGCGCCAGCAGTCAATGTTCTAGATGCACAGATACGCAGTATTTT.

The genes are TRBV11-3 and TRBJ1-1; TRBD1 matches at 7 bases. There are 15 residues in the CDR3. V lost 5 bases to trimming and J lost 0 bases; unmatched junction nucleotides: 6. Germline V gene lookup returns CDR1 SGHNT and CDR2 YENEEA. DNA of the CDR3: TGTGCCAGCAGCCCAAGACAGGGACTGAACACTGAAGCTTTCTTT. Translation: CASSPRQGLNTEAFF.

As DNA, the CDR3 is TGTGCCACCAGTGATTTGGGTAGCGGGAGGAATGAGCAGTTCTTC. Translating it yields CATSDLGSGRNEQFF. The chain recombines TRBV24-1 with TRBJ2-1; TRBD2 matches at 10 bases. Trimming at V came to 0 bases and at J to 7 bases, leaving 2 bases not matched to a gene. This CDR3 comprises 15 residues. The germline V gene has CDR1 KGHDR and CDR2 SFDVKD.

CDR3 bases: TGTGCCAGCAGCGTAGGAGTCGGCACAGATACGCAGTATTTT. It codes for CASSVGVGTDTQYF. The V call is TRBV9, the J call TRBJ2-3, with unresolved D. Looked up from germline, CDR1 is SGDLS and CDR2 is YYNGEE. Trimming took off 0 bases at V and 1 base at J, with 6 bases between the two ends. The CDR3 runs to 14 residues.

V usage is TRBV6-1 and J usage is TRBJ2-7; 12 bases agree with TRBD2. V dropped 1 base and J dropped 2; count of bases not matched to a gene: 0. The CDR3 is made up of 15 amino acids. Per the germline V gene, CDR1 is MNHNS and CDR2 is SASEGT. The CDR3 loop is CASSEGTSGAYEQYF. Here the CDR3 DNA reads TGTGCCAGCAGTGAAGGGACTAGCGGGGCCTACGAGCAGTACTTC.

V usage is TRBV6-6 and J usage is TRBJ2-1; 11 positions agree with TRBD1. Germline CDR1 and CDR2: MNHNY and SVGAGI (reference sequence). V lost 5 bases, J lost 9 bases, and 6 bases stayed unmatched. The CDR3 covers 14 residues. The CDR3, as DNA: TGTGCCAGCAGTCCTTGGACAGGGGGCATTGAGCAGTTCTTC. It specifies CASSPWTGGIEQFF.

The chain recombines TRBV7-6 with TRBJ1-1; 9 bases align to TRBD1. In germline, CDR1 is SGHVS, CDR2 FNYEAQ. Unmatched junction bases numbered 5, after V lost 4 bases and J lost 5 bases. CDR3 length equals 14 residues. The CDR3 bases are TGTGCCAGCAGCTCCGGGACAGGGAGGACTGAAGCTTTCTTT. Protein: CASSSGTGRTEAFF.

This chain connects TRBV6-5 to TRBJ2-3; D not resolved. Germline CDR1 MNHEY, CDR2 SVGAGI. Deletions cut 0 bases from V and 2 bases from J, with 6 bases between. The CDR3 length is 14 residues. CDR3 nucleotide sequence: TGTGCCAGCAGTTACTCAGCCTACACAGATACGCAGTATTTT. Translating gives CASSYSAYTDTQYF.

The chain uses TRBV28 and TRBJ1-1, with a possible D match to TRBD1 (6 bases). The CDR3 has 15 amino acids. Germline assignment: CDR1 MDHEN and CDR2 SYDVKM. The V end lost 1 base, the J end lost 4 bases, and 13 bases lay between the germline ends. The CDR3 DNA is TGTGCCAGCAGTTTATACGCAGGGGCGAGCACTGAAGCTTTCTTT. As protein: CASSLYAGASTEAFF.

This clone is a singleton in its sample. This sequence joins TRBV18 and TRBJ2-7; possibly TRBD1 for D (6 bases). CDR1 KGHSH and CDR2 LQKENI come from the germline V gene. Trimming removed 2 bases at V and 7 bases at J, with 15 bases between. This CDR3 comprises 14 residues. CDR3 in amino acids: CASSPAGQPGEQYF. CDR3 bases: TGTGCCAGCTCACCAGCAGGACAGCCGGGGGAGCAGTACTTC.